What follows are 5 T cell receptor beta chains derived from one specimen sequenced in a study of cytomegalovirus exposure and HLA in healthy donors. Profiling relied on immunoSEQ multiplex PCR, and the TCRdb table lists in-frame clones only, not all of them. Here the sample spans fewer than 60,000 clones, 93% being singletons. The sequenced sample was PBMCs. The source is a woman aged 18-35 years in good health and CMV-seropositive.

The chain couples TRBV9 to TRBJ2-5; D is perhaps TRBD2 (7 bases). Trimming removed 3 bases from V and 5 bases from J, with 11 bases in between. CDR3 length: 13 amino acids. Germline V lookup: CDR1 SGDLS, CDR2 YYNGEE. The CDR3 loop reads CASSEGRGETQYF. The DNA for the CDR3 is TGTGCCAGCAGCGAGGGGAGGGGGGAGACCCAGTACTTC.

The chain uses TRBV4-1 and TRBJ2-5, with D perhaps TRBD1 (5 bases). The CDR3 has 14 amino acids. V was pared by 4 bases and J by 2 bases, with 11 bases between. The germline CDR1 and CDR2 sequences are MGHRA and YSYEKL. CDR3 sequence: CASSPRQGQETQYF. CDR3 DNA sequence: TGCGCCAGCAGCCCCCGGCAGGGACAAGAGACCCAGTACTTC.

V is TRBV7-6 and J is TRBJ1-1, with TRBD1 as a possible D gene (6 bases). The germline V gene has CDR1 SGHVS and CDR2 FNYEAQ. The CDR3 consists of 19 residues. Trimming stripped 5 bases from V and 0 bases from J, with 25 bases between. The CDR3 coding sequence is TGTGCCAGCAGCCCAAGACAGACAGGCCCCTTCTTAGTGAACACTGAAGCTTTCTTT. Amino acid sequence: CASSPRQTGPFLVNTEAFF.

CDR3 protein: CASSIATGEFPSPLHF. The CDR3 nucleotides read TGTGCCAGTAGTATCGCGACAGGGGAGTTTCCTTCACCCCTCCACTTT. This chain links TRBV19 with TRBJ1-6; 8 positions agree with TRBD1. The V gene end was trimmed by 3 bases and the J gene end by 9 bases; junction bases not matched to a gene: 10. The CDR3 loop spans 16 amino acids. CDR1 is LNHDA and CDR2 is SQIVND in the germline V gene (reference sequence).

This clone was seen more than once but under ten times. The chain joins TRBV2 to TRBJ2-3, with 7 bases that match TRBD2. This CDR3 is built from 16 residues. V was pared by 5 bases and J by 3 bases, with 11 bases of the junction left unmatched. Germline V gives CDR1 SNHLY, CDR2 FYNNEI. The CDR3 spells CASSIKGLLQTDTQYF. DNA for the CDR3: TGTGCCAGCAGTATTAAGGGACTACTGCAAACAGATACGCAGTATTTT.